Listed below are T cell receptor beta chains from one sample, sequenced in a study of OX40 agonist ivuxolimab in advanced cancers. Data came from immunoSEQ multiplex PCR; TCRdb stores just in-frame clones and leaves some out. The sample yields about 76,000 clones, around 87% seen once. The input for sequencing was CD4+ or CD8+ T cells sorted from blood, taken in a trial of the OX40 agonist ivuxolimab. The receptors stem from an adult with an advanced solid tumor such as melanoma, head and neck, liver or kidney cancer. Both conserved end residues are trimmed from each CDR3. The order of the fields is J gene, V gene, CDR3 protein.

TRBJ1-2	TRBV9	ASSVDTGGNYGYT
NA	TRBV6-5	ASSTGRRISYEQY
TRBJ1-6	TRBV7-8	ASSLGQLEGSPLH
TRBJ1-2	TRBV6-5	ASSYGEKAGYT
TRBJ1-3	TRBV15	ATSREGGSGNTIY
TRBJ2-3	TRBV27	ASRGTSLGTDTQY
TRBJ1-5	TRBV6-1	ASSEGQGYGQPQH
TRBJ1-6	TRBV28	ASSLPGVGGAGNSPLH
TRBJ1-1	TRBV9	ASSPRLLGATEAF
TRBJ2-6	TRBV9	ASSVRQGAGANVLT
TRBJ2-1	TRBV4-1	ASSHRLAGGLGNEQF
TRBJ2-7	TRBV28	ASSLTTDPYEQY
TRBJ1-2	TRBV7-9	ASSKRDSYGYT
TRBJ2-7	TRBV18	ASSPGTGLYYEQY
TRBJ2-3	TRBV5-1	ASRKLGLDGTDTQY
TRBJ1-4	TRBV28	ASSSGGPNEKLF
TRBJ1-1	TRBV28	ASLMHRVNTEAF
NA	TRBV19	ASSFPGQGVDEQY
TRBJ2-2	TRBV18	ASSPLREQTGELF
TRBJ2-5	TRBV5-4	ASSSAETQY
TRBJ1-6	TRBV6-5	ASSYSWTVEVSPLH
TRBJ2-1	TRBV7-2	ASSWTGSSYNEQF
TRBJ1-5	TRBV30	AWSTQGSPPQH
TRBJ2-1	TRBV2	ASSEQGGGNEQF
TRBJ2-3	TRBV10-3	AIRGFPLDTQY
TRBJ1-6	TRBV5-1	ASSLASSYNSPLH